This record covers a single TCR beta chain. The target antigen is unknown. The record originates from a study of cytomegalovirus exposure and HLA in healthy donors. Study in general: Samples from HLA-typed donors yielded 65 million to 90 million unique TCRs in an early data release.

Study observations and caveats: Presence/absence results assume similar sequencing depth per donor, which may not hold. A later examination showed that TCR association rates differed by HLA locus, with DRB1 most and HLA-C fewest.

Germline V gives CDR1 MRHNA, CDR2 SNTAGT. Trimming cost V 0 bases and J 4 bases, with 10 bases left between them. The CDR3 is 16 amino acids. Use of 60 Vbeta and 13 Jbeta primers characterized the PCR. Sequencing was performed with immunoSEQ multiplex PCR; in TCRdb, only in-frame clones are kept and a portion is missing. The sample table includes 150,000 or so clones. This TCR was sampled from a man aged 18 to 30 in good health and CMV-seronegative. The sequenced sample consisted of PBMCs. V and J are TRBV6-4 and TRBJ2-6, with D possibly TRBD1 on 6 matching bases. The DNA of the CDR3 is TGTGCCAGCAGTGACTCACCAGGGGTGGGGGCCAACGTCCTGACTTTC. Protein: CASSDSPGVGANVLTF.